This T cell receptor beta chain was sequenced during a study of human T cells and chemical hapten exposure. The study, taken as a whole, reports: As the donors had alopecia, their immune response may differ from healthy people's.

Time point noted: patch test 1, 2 weeks after DPC sensitization. Noted treatment: therapeutic diphenylcyclopropenone sensitization with weekly scalp DPC. Blood draws came before every patch-test application. This clonotype has only a few counts. Its antigen remains unidentified. Germline V gene data show CDR1 as MGHRA and CDR2 as YSYEKL. Trimming cost V 1 base and J 7 bases; bases outside gene matches: 12. This CDR3 region has 16 residues. It was the library that attached unique molecular identifiers to individual cDNA molecules. TCRdb reanalysed the RACE reads using MiXCR and keeps one entry per CDR3 protein. The sample holds 180,000 or so distinct CDR3 sequences, more than 20% seen once.

This clonotype was obtained from a woman aged 50 to 60 with alopecia areata. Some clones in this sample may be carry-over from other donors' samples. This sample comprised whole blood, obtained in connection with sensitization to the hapten diphenylcyclopropenone (DPC). The chain recombines TRBV4-1 with TRBJ1-1; 7 bases line up with TRBD1. The CDR3 spells CASSQGTGANQIEAFF. In DNA form, the CDR3 reads TGCGCCAGCAGCCAAGGCACAGGGGCGAACCAAATTGAAGCTTTCTTT.